The 9 T cell receptor beta chains in this list originate from one sample, sequenced in a study of control samples from healthy donors and cancer patients. Assay: immunoSEQ multiplex PCR; the TCRdb copy retains only in-frame clones and omits some. The repertoire has about 58,000 clones, 90% of them found once; the top ten carry over 5%. Sequencing was done on a sample of PBMCs. These receptors all stem from a man aged 55 to 70 with colorectal cancer.

The chain employs TRBV28 and TRBJ2-5; D not certain. Germline loops: CDR1 MDHEN, CDR2 SYDVKM. V shed 3 bases and J shed 2 bases, with 10 bases lying between them. The CDR3 has 14 residues. As DNA, the CDR3 is TGTGCCAGCAGTTTGATTTCAGTACAAGAGACCCAGTACTTC. Residues: CASSLISVQETQYF.

The chain carries TRBV9 and TRBJ1-3; no reliable D call. V was pared by 5 bases and J by 1 base, with 7 bases between. Germline V gene sequence: CDR1 SGDLS, CDR2 YYNGEE. The CDR3 is 13 amino acids. CDR3 residues: CASRPLSGNTIYF. The CDR3 nucleotides are TGTGCCAGCAGGCCCTTATCTGGAAACACCATATATTTT.

This clone was counted only a few times. This chain joins TRBV28 and TRBJ1-6; TRBD1 might be the D (6 bases). The CDR3 is 15 amino acids. Trimming removed 7 bases from V and 6 bases from J, with 16 bases in between. CDR1 and CDR2 from the germline V gene are MDHEN and SYDVKM. DNA of the CDR3: TGTGCCAGCACTTATATACAGGGAGCTAATTCACCCCTCCACTTT. Protein sequence: CASTYIQGANSPLHF. The full variable domain, in which reference TRBV28 and TRBJ1-6 provide the parts outside the CDR3, is DVKVTQSSRYLVKRTGEKVFLECVQDMDHENMFWYRQDPGLGLRLIYFSYDVKMKEKGDIPEGYSVSREKKERFSLILESASTNQTSMYLCASTYIQGANSPLHFGNGTRLTVT.

V is TRBV7-3 and J is TRBJ2-7, with no clear D. Trimming shortened V by 8 bases and J by 7 bases, and 18 bases separated the two germline ends. This CDR3 is built from 13 residues. From germline, CDR1 is SGHTA and CDR2 FQGTGA. The CDR3: CASSPVRDGEQYF. The CDR3, as DNA: TGTGCCAGCTCCCCCGTACGAGACGGAGAGCAGTACTTC.

The V and J genes are TRBV7-2 and TRBJ2-1; 10 nucleotides match TRBD1. The CDR3 is 15 residues long. J was trimmed by 7 bases and V by 1 base; bases with no gene match: 4. CDR1 is SGHTA, CDR2 FQGNSA, per germline. CDR3 region: CASSLGTGGLNEQFF. The CDR3 DNA reads TGTGCCAGCAGCTTAGGGACAGGGGGGTTGAATGAGCAGTTCTTC.

This chain connects TRBV6-1 to TRBJ1-3; D is ambiguous. Deletions cut 1 base from V and 6 bases from J, with 1 base between. Germline V lookup: CDR1 MNHNS, CDR2 SASEGT. This CDR3 spans 11 amino acids. DNA of the CDR3: TGTGCCAGCAGTGAAGTAAACACCATATATTTT. Its translation is CASSEVNTIYF.

J is TRBJ1-2 and V is TRBV5-4, with 10 positions matching TRBD1. This CDR3 contains 16 residues. Germline V gene sequence: CDR1 SGHNT, CDR2 YYREEE (reference sequence). Germline trimming cut 4 bases from V and 0 bases from J; bases unmatched to any gene: 6. CDR3 loop: CASSRQGAKSNYGYTF. In nucleotides, the CDR3 is TGTGCCAGCAGCCGACAGGGGGCAAAGTCTAACTATGGCTACACCTTC.

The chain uses TRBV18 and TRBJ1-2, with TRBD1 identical over 8 bases. The CDR3 is 13 residues long. Germline values: CDR1 KGHSH, CDR2 LQKENI. The V and J ends lost 3 bases and 4 bases, in that order; junction bases with no gene match: 1. CDR3 protein: CASSPDRGYGYTF. The CDR3 DNA reads TGTGCCAGCTCACCCGACAGGGGCTATGGCTACACCTTC.

The chain uses TRBV6-1 and TRBJ2-5, with D tentatively TRBD1 (6 bases). The V gene lost 2 bases and the J gene lost 5 bases, with 15 bases spanning the gap. The germline V gene has CDR1 MNHNS and CDR2 SASEGT. This CDR3 contains 15 residues. The CDR3 DNA follows: TGTGCCAGCAGTGAATCGACAGGTGGTCGGGAGACCCAGTACTTC. This translates into CASSESTGGRETQYF.